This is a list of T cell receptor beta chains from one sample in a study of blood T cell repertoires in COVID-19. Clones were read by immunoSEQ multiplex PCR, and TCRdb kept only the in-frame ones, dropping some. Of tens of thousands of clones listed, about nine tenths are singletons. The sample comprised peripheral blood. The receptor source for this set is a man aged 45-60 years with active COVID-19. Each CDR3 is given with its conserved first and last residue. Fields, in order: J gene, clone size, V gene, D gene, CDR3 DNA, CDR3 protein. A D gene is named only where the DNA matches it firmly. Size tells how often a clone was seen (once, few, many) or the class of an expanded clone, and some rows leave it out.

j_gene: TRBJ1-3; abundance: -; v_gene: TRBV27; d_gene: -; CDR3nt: TGTGCCAGCAGTCCCATCCCCCCGGGTTTCGGAAACACCATATATTTT; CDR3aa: CASSPIPPGFGNTIYF
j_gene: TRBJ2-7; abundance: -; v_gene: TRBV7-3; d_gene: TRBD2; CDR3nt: TGTGCCAGCAGCCCAGCGGGTAGCGGGAGGGGCGAGCAGTACTTC; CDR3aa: CASSPAGSGRGEQYF
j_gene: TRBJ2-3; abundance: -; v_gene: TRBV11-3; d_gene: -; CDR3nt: TGTGCCAGCAGCTTAACCTCACAAGCGGGTACGCAGTATTTT; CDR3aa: CASSLTSQAGTQYF
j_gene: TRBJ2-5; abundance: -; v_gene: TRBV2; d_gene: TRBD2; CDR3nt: TGTGCCGCGGGGGGAGGAGAGACCCAGTACTTC; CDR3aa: CAAGGGETQYF
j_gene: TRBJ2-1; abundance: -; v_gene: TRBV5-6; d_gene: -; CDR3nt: TGTGCCGGCGGGGACGGCCTTGGGGATGAGCAGTTCTTC; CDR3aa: CAGGDGLGDEQFF
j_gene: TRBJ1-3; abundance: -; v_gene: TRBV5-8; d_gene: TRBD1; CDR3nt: TGTGCCAGCAGCATGGGACAGGGCAGAAACACCATATATTTT; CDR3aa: CASSMGQGRNTIYF
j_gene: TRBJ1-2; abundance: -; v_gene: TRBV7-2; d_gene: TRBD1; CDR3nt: TGTGCCAGCAGTCCACAGGGGGCTTATGGCTACACCTTC; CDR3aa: CASSPQGAYGYTF
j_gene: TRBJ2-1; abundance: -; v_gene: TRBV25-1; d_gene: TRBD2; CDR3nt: TGTGCCAGCAGTGAATTGGTAGCGGGGTACAATGAGCAGTTCTTC; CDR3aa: CASSELVAGYNEQFF
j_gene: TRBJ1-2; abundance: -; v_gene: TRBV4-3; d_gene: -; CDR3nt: TGCGCCAGCAGCCAAGATTCTAGGGCAGACTATTATTTC; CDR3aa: CASSQDSRADYYF
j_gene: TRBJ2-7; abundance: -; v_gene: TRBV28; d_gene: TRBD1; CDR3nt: TGTGCCAGCAGTCCCTACAGGGGCGCCAGGTACTTC; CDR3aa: CASSPYRGARYF
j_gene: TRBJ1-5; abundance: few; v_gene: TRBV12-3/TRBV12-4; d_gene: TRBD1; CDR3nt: TGTGCCAGCAGTACGGACAGGGGACAGCCCCAGCATTTT; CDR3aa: CASSTDRGQPQHF
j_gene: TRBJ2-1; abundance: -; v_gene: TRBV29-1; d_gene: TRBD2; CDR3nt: TGCAGCGTTGCGAGTAGCGGGAGGGCCAAGGAGGATGAGCAGTTCTTC; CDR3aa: CSVASSGRAKEDEQFF
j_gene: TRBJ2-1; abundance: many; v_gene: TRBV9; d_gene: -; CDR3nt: TGTGCCAGCAGCGTAGGCGCGGGTTTAGGTGAGCAGTTCTTC; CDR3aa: CASSVGAGLGEQFF
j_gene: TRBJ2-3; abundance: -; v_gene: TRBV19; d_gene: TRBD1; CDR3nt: TGTGCCAGTAGAGGAAGGGGGACAGGTCCCACAGATACGCAGTATTTT; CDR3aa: CASRGRGTGPTDTQYF
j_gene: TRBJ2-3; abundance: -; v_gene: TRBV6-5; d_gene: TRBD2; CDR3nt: TGTGCCAGCAGAGTAGCGGGAGGCTTCACAGATACGCAGTATTTT; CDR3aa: CASRVAGGFTDTQYF
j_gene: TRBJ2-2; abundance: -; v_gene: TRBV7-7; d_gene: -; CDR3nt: TGTGCTAGCAGCTTAGGTGGCGGCTCAGGGGAGCTGTTTTTT; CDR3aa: CASSLGGGSGELFF
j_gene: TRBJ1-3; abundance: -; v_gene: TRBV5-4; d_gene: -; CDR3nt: TGTGCCAGCAGCTTGAATTCCCTTTCTGGAAACACCATATATTTT; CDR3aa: CASSLNSLSGNTIYF
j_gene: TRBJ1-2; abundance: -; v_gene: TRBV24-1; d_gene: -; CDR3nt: TGTGCCACCAGTGATCAGGGGACGGGCTACACCTTC; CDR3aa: CATSDQGTGYTF
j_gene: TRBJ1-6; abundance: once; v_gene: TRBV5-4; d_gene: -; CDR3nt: TGTGCCAGCAGCTTGGCTGTCAGCTCCTATAATTCACCCCTCCACTTT; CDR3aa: CASSLAVSSYNSPLHF
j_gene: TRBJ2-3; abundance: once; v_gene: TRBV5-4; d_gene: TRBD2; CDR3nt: TGTGCCAGCAGCTTGGCCGGGGGACTAGCGCGGACAGATACGCAGTATTTT; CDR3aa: CASSLAGGLARTDTQYF
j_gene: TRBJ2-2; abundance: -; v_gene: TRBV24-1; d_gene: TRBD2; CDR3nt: TGTGCCACCAGTGATCCCCCAGGGCGGGGGGCTTCCGAGGAGCTGTTTTTT; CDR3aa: CATSDPPGRGASEELFF
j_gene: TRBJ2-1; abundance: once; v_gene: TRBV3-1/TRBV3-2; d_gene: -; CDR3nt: TGTGCCAGCAGCCAGGCGAGGAATGAGCAGTTCTTC; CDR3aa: CASSQARNEQFF
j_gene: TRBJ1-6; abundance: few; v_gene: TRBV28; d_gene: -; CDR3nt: TGTGCCAGCAGTTTCCCAGGGAATAATTCACCCCTCCACTTT; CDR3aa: CASSFPGNNSPLHF
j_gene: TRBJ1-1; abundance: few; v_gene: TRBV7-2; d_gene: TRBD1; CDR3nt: TGTGCCAGCAGCTTAATGACAGGGCTCATGAACACTGAAGCTTTCTTT; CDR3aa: CASSLMTGLMNTEAFF
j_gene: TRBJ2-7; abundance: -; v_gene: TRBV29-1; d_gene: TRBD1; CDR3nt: TGCAGCGTTGAGTGGACAGGGGATGAGGAGCAGTACTTC; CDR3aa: CSVEWTGDEEQYF
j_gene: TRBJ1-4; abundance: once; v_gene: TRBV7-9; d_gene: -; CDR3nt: TGTGCCAGCATCCCTTTGCAGGGGGAAAAACTGTTTTTT; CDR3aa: CASIPLQGEKLFF
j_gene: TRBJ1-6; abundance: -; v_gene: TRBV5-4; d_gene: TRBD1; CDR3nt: TGTGCCAGCAGCTCTGGACAGGCCGAGGGGGCCCTCCACTTT; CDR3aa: CASSSGQAEGALHF
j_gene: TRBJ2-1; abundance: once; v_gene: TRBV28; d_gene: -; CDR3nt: TGTGCCATCTTAGCCAACAACCTCTACAATGAGCAGTTCTTC; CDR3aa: CAILANNLYNEQFF
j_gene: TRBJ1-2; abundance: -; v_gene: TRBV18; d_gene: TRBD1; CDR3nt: TGTGCCAGCTCACCAGCTGGACAGGGAAGTATGTCCTATGGCTACACCTTC; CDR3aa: CASSPAGQGSMSYGYTF
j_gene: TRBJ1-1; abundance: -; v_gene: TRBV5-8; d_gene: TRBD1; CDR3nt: TGTGCCAGCCTCAGGGGGCTCACTGAAGCTTTCTTT; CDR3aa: CASLRGLTEAFF
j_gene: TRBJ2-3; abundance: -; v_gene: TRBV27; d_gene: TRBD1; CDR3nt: TGTGCCAGCAGTTTATACGGACAGGGAACAGATACGCAGTATTTT; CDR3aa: CASSLYGQGTDTQYF
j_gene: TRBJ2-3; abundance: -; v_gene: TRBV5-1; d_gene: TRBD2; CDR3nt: TGCGCCAGCAGCCCGGCGGGGGGGCTGGTTACGCAGTATTTT; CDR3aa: CASSPAGGLVTQYF
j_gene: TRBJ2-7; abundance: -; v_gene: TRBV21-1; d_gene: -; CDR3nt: TGTGCCAGCAGCCCGCGTCCGGACAGCTCCTACGAGCAGTACTTC; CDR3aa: CASSPRPDSSYEQYF
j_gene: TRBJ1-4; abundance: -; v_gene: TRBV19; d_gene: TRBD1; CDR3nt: TGTGCCAGTAGTATGGACAGGGGCTACCAAAAACTGTTTTTT; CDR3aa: CASSMDRGYQKLFF
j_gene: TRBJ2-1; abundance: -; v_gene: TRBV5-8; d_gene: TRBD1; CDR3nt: TGTGCCACCGGGACAGCCATGGAGCAGTTCTTC; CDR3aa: CATGTAMEQFF
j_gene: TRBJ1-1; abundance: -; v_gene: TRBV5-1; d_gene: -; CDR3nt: TGCGCCAGCAGCTTGGGACAGGTGAACACTGAAGCTTTCTTT; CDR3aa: CASSLGQVNTEAFF
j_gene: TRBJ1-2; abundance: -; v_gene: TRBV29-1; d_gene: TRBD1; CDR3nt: TGCAGCGTTGAAGATCAGCCTGCGACAGGGGGAGGCTACACCTTC; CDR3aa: CSVEDQPATGGGYTF
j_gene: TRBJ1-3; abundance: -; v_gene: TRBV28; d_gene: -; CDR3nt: TGTGCCAGCAGTTTATACCGCGGGTACACCATATATTTT; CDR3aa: CASSLYRGYTIYF
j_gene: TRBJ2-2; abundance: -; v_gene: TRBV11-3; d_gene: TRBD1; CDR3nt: TGTGCCAGCAGCCGACAGGGGAAGAACACCGGGGAGCTGTTTTTT; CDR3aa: CASSRQGKNTGELFF
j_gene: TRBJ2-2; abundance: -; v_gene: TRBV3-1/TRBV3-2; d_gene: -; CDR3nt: TGTGCCAGCAGCCTCCGCCCCCTGGCGGGGGCGACCACCGGGGAGCTGTTTTTT; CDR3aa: CASSLRPLAGATTGELFF
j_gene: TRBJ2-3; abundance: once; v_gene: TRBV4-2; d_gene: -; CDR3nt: TGTGCCAGCAGCTCCCGACTCATCACAGATACGCAGTATTTT; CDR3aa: CASSSRLITDTQYF
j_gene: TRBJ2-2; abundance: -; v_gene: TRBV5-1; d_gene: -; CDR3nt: TGCGCCAGCAGCGGGGACACCGGGGCCACCGGGGAGCTGTTTTTT; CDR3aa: CASSGDTGATGELFF
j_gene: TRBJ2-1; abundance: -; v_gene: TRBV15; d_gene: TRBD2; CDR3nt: TGTGCCACCAGCAGTCCGACTAGCTCCTGGGTGCACGGTGAGCAGTTCTTC; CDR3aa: CATSSPTSSWVHGEQFF
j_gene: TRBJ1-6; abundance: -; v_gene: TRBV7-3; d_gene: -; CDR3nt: TGTGCCAGCAGTCTCCGGGGGGCGACGTTTAATTCACCCCTCCACTTT; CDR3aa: CASSLRGATFNSPLHF
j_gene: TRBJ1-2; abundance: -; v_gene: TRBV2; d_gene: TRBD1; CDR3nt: TGTGCCAGCAGTGCCGACAGGGACTATGGCTACACCTTC; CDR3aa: CASSADRDYGYTF
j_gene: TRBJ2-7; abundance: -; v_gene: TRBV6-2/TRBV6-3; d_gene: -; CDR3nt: TGTGCCAGCAGTTCCCCATCCTACGAGCAGTACTTC; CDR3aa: CASSSPSYEQYF
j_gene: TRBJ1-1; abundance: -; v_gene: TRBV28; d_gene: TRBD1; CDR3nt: TGTGCCAGCAGTTTTTTCGGGACAGGGGCATCGAAGGAAGCTTTCTTT; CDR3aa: CASSFFGTGASKEAFF
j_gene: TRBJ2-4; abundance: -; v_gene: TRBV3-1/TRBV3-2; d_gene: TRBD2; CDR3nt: TGTGCCAGCAGCCAAGACGCCACTAGCGGGAGACGGAGGGCCAAAAACATTCAGTACTTC; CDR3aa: CASSQDATSGRRRAKNIQYF
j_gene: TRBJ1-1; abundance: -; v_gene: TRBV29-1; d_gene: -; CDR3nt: TGCAGCGGCCACCGGGGGAACACTGAAGCTTTCTTT; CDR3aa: CSGHRGNTEAFF
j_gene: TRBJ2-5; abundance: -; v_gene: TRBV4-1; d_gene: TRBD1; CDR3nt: TGCGCCAGCAGCCGGGGACAGGGGGAGGAGACCCAGTACTTC; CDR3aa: CASSRGQGEETQYF
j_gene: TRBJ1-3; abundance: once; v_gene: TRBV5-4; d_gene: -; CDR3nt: TGTGCCAGCAGCCGATCAAACATCGGAAACACCATATATTTT; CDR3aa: CASSRSNIGNTIYF
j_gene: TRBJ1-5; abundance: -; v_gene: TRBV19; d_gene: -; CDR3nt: TGTGCCAGTAGTATTTGGACAGCTCTTAATCAGCCCCAGCATTTT; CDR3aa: CASSIWTALNQPQHF
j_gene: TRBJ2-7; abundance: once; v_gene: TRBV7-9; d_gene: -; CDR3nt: TGTGCCAGCAGCGAACCGGGACAATCCGGCTACGAGCAGTACTTC; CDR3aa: CASSEPGQSGYEQYF
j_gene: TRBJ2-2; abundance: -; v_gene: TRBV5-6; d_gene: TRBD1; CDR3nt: TGTGCCAGCAGCTCCTGGACAGGGAGGAACACCGGGGAGCTGTTTTTT; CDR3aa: CASSSWTGRNTGELFF
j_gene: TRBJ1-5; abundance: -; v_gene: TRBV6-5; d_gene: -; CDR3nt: TGTGCCAGCAGTTACGAGGTGGGGCCTACAGGGCAGCCCCAGCATTTT; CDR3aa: CASSYEVGPTGQPQHF